One T cell receptor (beta chain) is described in this entry. Its antigen is not known. The PCR contained 60 Vbeta and 13 Jbeta primers. Profiled with immunoSEQ multiplex PCR; TCRdb holds only in-frame clones, not every one. The data hold some 120,000 clones, with about 70% observed a single time. This sample is drawn from a study of cytomegalovirus exposure and HLA in healthy donors. Points from the study as a whole: Generally TCR sequences proved uncommon, though certain public TCRs appeared in numerous donors. It was shown in a later analysis that HLA-associated TCR beta chains were more clonally expanded than other, equally common chains. Indistinguishable V segments such as TRBV6-2 and TRBV6-3 were excluded.

Germline V gives CDR1 GTSNPN, CDR2 SVGIG (reference sequence). The CDR3 loop spans 15 amino acids. J is TRBJ2-5 and V is TRBV30; 9 nucleotides line up with TRBD1. TRBJ2-7 matches the DNA end more closely, so the J call is doubtful. The sequencing sample was made of PBMCs. This receptor was taken from a human donor in good health. In DNA form, the CDR3 reads TGTGCCTGGAGTCCCCTGGGACAGGGAGGCCACGAGCAGTACTTC. It yields the protein CAWSPLGQGGHEQYF.